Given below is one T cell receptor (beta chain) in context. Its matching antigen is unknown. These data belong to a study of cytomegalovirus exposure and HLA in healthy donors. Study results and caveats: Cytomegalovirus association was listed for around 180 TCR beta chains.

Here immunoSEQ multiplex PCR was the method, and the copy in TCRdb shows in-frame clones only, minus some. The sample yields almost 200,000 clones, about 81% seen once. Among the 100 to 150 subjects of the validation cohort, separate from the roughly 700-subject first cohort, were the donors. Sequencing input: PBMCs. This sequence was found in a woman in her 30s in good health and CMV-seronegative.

CDR3 in amino acids: CASSYAGRSDTQYF. CDR3 in DNA: TGTGCCAGCAGTTACGCGGGGCGGTCAGATACGCAGTATTTT. This chain uses TRBV6-5 with TRBJ2-3, with D perhaps matching TRBD2 (6 bases). From germline, CDR1 is MNHEY and CDR2 SVGAGI. The CDR3 is 14 amino acids. Trimming took 2 bases from V and 4 from J, leaving 10 bases between them.